These 27 T cell receptor beta chains were sequenced from one sample in a study of T cell repertoires in cytomegalovirus infection. TCRdb analysed the reads with MiXCR anew, one entry per CDR3 protein. This sample has around 180,000 distinct CDR3 sequences, with approximately 30% found just once. The sample consisted of PBMCs. All receptors come from a human donor in good health (CMV status not recorded). Some clones in this sample may be carry-over from other donors' samples.

V usage is TRBV7-3 and J usage is TRBJ1-2; D ambiguous. The CDR3 sequence is 14 residues long. V was cut by 2 bases and J by 5 bases, with 12 bases left in between. CDR1 and CDR2 (germline): SGHTA, FQGTGA. As DNA, the CDR3 is TGTGCCAGCAGCTTATTGCCGGGAGCGTATGGCTACACCTTC. Translated: CASSLLPGAYGYTF.

Worth noting for this clonotype: A read error may be the cause here, since a much bigger clone is one base away. This chain links TRBV6-4 with TRBJ1-1; no clear D. Trimming stripped 2 bases from V and 3 bases from J, with 4 bases between. The V gene's germline CDR1 is MRHNA and CDR2 SNTAGT. CDR3 length: 12 residues. CDR3 in amino acids: CASSDGDTEAFF. CDR3 bases: TGTGCCAGCAGTGACGGGGACACTGAAGCTTTCTTT.

A remark on this clonotype: This may come from a read error, since a much larger clone is one base off. The rearrangement links TRBV7-2 to TRBJ1-2; D is unclear. Between the trimmed V and J ends, which lost 2 bases and 6 bases, there was a span of 13 bases. The CDR3 is 14 amino acids. The V gene's germline CDR1 is SGHTA and CDR2 FQGNSA. CDR3 residues: CASSLQRAEDGYTF. CDR3 DNA: TGTGCCAGCAGCTTACAGAGGGCAGAGGATGGCTACACCTTC.

This sequence joins TRBV18 and TRBJ2-3; 9 nucleotides line up with TRBD1. Trimming removed 3 bases from V and 3 bases from J; junction bases left unmatched: 7. This CDR3 has 16 residues. The V gene's germline CDR1 is KGHSH and CDR2 LQKENI. The DNA of the CDR3 is TGTGCCAGCTCACCTTCCTCCGGGACAGGGACAGATACGCAGTATTTT. Its translation: CASSPSSGTGTDTQYF.

This clonotype was seen a handful of times. The gene calls are TRBV29-1 and TRBJ2-7; D not resolved. The CDR3 length is 13 residues. V lost 6 bases and J 0 bases, leaving 12 bases between the germline ends. The germline gives CDR1 SQVTM, CDR2 ANQGSEA. CDR3 bases: TGCAGCGTCCGTTTGAAGGACTCCTACGAGCAGTACTTC. Translating gives CSVRLKDSYEQYF.

This clonotype was seen many times. The chain joins TRBV7-2 to TRBJ1-1, with D unclear. The CDR3 consists of 11 residues. Trimming left V 5 bases short and J 5 bases short, with 6 bases between. Per germline, CDR1 SGHTA and CDR2 FQGNSA. CDR3 loop: CASSLQTEAFF. The DNA for the CDR3 is TGTGCCAGCAGCCTACAGACTGAAGCTTTCTTT.

This chain uses TRBV6-5 with TRBJ1-2; D possibly corresponds to TRBD1 (5 bases). Germline CDR1 reads MNHEY; CDR2 reads SVGAGI. The CDR3 has 17 amino acids. Trimming stripped 2 bases from V and 4 bases from J, with 20 bases between. The chain's CDR3 is CASSYLIDSSRGYGYTF. Here the CDR3 DNA reads TGTGCCAGCAGTTACCTTATCGACAGCTCAAGGGGCTATGGCTACACCTTC.

The rearrangement joins TRBV15 to TRBJ1-1; the D gene is possibly TRBD1 (6 bases). Per germline, CDR1 LNHNV and CDR2 YYDKDF (reference sequence). CDR3 length: 11 residues. The ends were cut back, 5 bases at V and 5 bases at J, with 6 bases in the middle. This chain's CDR3 is CATSDRTEAFF. As DNA, the CDR3 is TGTGCCACCAGCGACAGGACTGAAGCTTTCTTT.

The chain's CDR3 is CASSLGSQDNQPQHF. The CDR3 bases are TGCGCCAGCAGCTTGGGAAGCCAGGACAATCAGCCCCAGCATTTT. The chain carries TRBV5-1 and TRBJ1-5, with D hard to call. Germline CDR1 SGHRS, CDR2 YFSETQ. Trimming stripped 0 bases from V and 3 bases from J, with 10 bases between. The CDR3 loop spans 15 amino acids.

This clonotype has just a few counts. The V and J genes are TRBV11-2 and TRBJ2-5; TRBD1 aligns across 9 bases. The trim removed 5 bases at V and 4 bases at J, leaving 23 bases unmatched. This CDR3 region has 20 residues. The germline V gene has CDR1 SGHAT and CDR2 FQNNGV. The CDR3 DNA reads TGTGCCAGCAGCCATCTTGGGAACCAAAAAGGAACAGGGGGCAGAGAGACCCAGTACTTC. Encoded protein: CASSHLGNQKGTGGRETQYF.

The chain has TRBV18 and TRBJ1-1, with D perhaps matching TRBD1 (5 bases). Between the trimmed V and J ends, which lost 6 bases and 3 bases, there was a span of 14 bases. This CDR3 contains 14 residues. In germline, CDR1 is KGHSH, CDR2 LQKENI. The DNA of the CDR3 is TGTGCCAGCTCTACCCGGGGGAAGGACACTGAAGCTTTCTTT. Translating gives CASSTRGKDTEAFF.

CDR3 loop: CASSMPDTQYF. The CDR3 bases are TGTGCCAGTAGTATGCCAGATACGCAGTATTTT. V usage is TRBV19 and J usage is TRBJ2-3; no definite D call. The CDR3 has 11 amino acids. Trimming cost V 3 bases and J 4 bases, with 2 bases left between them. Germline V lookup: CDR1 LNHDA, CDR2 SQIVND (reference sequence).

The rearrangement uses TRBV20-1 and TRBJ1-1, with D possibly TRBD1 on 6 matching bases. Trimming took 0 bases from V and 5 from J, leaving 13 bases between them. This CDR3 region has 14 residues. Germline loops: CDR1 DFQATT, CDR2 SNEGSKA (reference sequence). The CDR3 nucleotides are TGCAGTGCTAGAGAGCAGGGGCTCTCGACTGAAGCTTTCTTT. Amino acids: CSAREQGLSTEAFF.

This clonotype has more than one count but fewer than ten. The chain links TRBV5-1 to TRBJ2-2; D is unclear. The CDR3 runs to 15 residues. Germline loops: CDR1 SGHRS, CDR2 YFSETQ. V dropped 0 bases and J dropped 7 bases, with 13 bases sitting between them. DNA for the CDR3: TGCGCCAGCAGCTTGGACAGTCACCCAAACGGGGAGCTGTTTTTT. Protein product: CASSLDSHPNGELFF.

The rearrangement links TRBV20-1 to TRBJ2-1; D perhaps matches TRBD2 (6 bases). The germline gives CDR1 DFQATT, CDR2 SNEGSKA (reference sequence). V dropped 6 bases and J dropped 4 bases, with 22 bases sitting between them. There are 16 residues in the CDR3. The CDR3 loop reads CSARRGTGVTYNEQFF. DNA of the CDR3: TGCAGTGCGCGGCGGGGAACGGGGGTTACTTACAATGAGCAGTTCTTC.

Turning to this clonotype: The junction differs from germline at one of its ends, possibly a read error. The chain combines TRBV7-7 with TRBJ2-5; D might be TRBD2 (6 bases). This CDR3 has 15 amino acids. The germline V gene has CDR1 SSHAT and CDR2 FNYEAQ (reference sequence). The CDR3 spells CASSSSNAGQETQYF. The CDR3 coding sequence is TGTGCTAGCAGCTCCTCAAACGCGGGGCAAGAGACCCAGTACTTC.

The CDR3 protein is CASSQERGPYNEQFF. The CDR3 coding sequence is TGCGCCAGCAGCCAAGAGCGGGGGCCCTACAATGAGCAGTTCTTC. The rearrangement links TRBV4-1 to TRBJ2-1, with D tentatively TRBD2 (7 bases). The CDR3 has 15 residues. Germline lookup yields CDR1 MGHRA and CDR2 YSYEKL. V was trimmed by 0 bases and J by 2 bases, leaving 8 bases between them.

The chain combines TRBV7-2 with TRBJ2-1; the D is unclear. The CDR3 length is 13 residues. Germline V gene sequence: CDR1 SGHTA, CDR2 FQGNSA. V lost 1 base and J 10 bases, leaving 11 bases between the germline ends. The CDR3 DNA reads TGTGCCAGCAGCTTAGGTACCCTGGGGGAGCAGTTCTTC. Amino acid sequence: CASSLGTLGEQFF.

The chain has TRBV2 and TRBJ2-4; 9 nucleotides match TRBD1. Germline V CDR1 and CDR2: SNHLY, FYNNEI. The CDR3 spans 15 residues. Unmatched junction bases numbered 10, after V lost 5 bases and J lost 8 bases. The CDR3 region has the DNA TGTGCCAGCAGTCCCCCAAACAGGGGGCAGGACATTCAGTACTTC. It translates to CASSPPNRGQDIQYF. Complete variable domain (other parts from reference TRBV2 and TRBJ2-4): EPEVTQTPSHQVTQMGQEVILRCVPISNHLYFYWYRQILGQKVEFLVSFYNNEISEKSEIFDDQFSVERPDGSNFTLKIRSTKLEDSAMYFCASSPPNRGQDIQYFGAGTRLSVL.

This chain connects TRBV7-6 to TRBJ1-1; a possible D gene is TRBD1 (6 bases). Deletions cut 0 bases from V and 0 bases from J, with 8 bases between. The germline CDR1 and CDR2 sequences are SGHVS and FNYEAQ. The CDR3 is 15 residues long. Here the CDR3 reads CASSLAQGLNTEAFF. The CDR3 DNA sequence: TGTGCCAGCAGCTTAGCGCAGGGGTTGAACACTGAAGCTTTCTTT.

The chain carries TRBV2 and TRBJ1-6, with a tentative D call TRBD1 (6 bases). Trimming cost V 5 bases and J 3 bases, with 8 bases left between them. CDR1 and CDR2 from the germline V gene are SNHLY and FYNNEI. This CDR3 has 14 amino acids. DNA of the CDR3: TGTGCCAGCAGTCAGGGGCTCTATAATTCACCCCTCCACTTT. The encoded protein is CASSQGLYNSPLHF.

The rearrangement joins TRBV7-4 to TRBJ2-7; D remains unclear. This CDR3 spans 13 amino acids. From germline, CDR1 is SGHVT and CDR2 SQSDAQ. V gave up 4 bases and J gave up 3 bases, with 10 bases separating them. Here the CDR3 reads CASSSAVDYEQYF. The DNA of the CDR3 is TGTGCCAGCAGCTCAGCAGTTGACTACGAGCAGTACTTC.

The V and J genes are TRBV7-2 and TRBJ2-6; no firm D call. Germline loops: CDR1 SGHTA, CDR2 FQGNSA. This CDR3 has 13 residues. Trimming removed 5 bases at V and 4 bases at J, with 6 bases between. This CDR3 reads CASSVPGANVLTF. The CDR3 nucleotides are TGTGCCAGCAGCGTCCCCGGGGCCAACGTCCTGACTTTC.

This chain links TRBV7-2 with TRBJ2-7, with D tentatively TRBD1 or TRBD2 (5 bases each). V was trimmed by 5 bases and J by 3 bases, leaving 20 bases between them. The CDR3 is 16 amino acids. Looked up from germline, CDR1 is SGHTA and CDR2 is FQGNSA. The DNA for the CDR3 is TGTGCCAGCAGCCGCTCGAACCCCGGGACGGGCTACGAGCAGTACTTC. Protein: CASSRSNPGTGYEQYF.

V and J are TRBV19 and TRBJ1-4; D is ambiguous. The V end lost 4 bases, the J end lost 0 bases, and 9 bases lay between the germline ends. Germline lookup yields CDR1 LNHDA and CDR2 SQIVND (reference sequence). This CDR3 contains 15 residues. The CDR3 DNA reads as TGTGCCAGTAGTACTACAAGAGCAACTAATGAAAAACTGTTTTTT. Translation: CASSTTRATNEKLFF.

The chain couples TRBV19 to TRBJ1-3, with 10 bases lining up with TRBD1. The CDR3 has 16 amino acids. The germline CDR1 and CDR2 sequences are LNHDA and SQIVND (reference sequence). V was pared by 3 bases and J by 2 bases, with 4 bases of the junction left unmatched. DNA for the CDR3: TGTGCCAGTAGTATTCCCGGGACAGGGGCTGGAAACACCATATATTTT. This encodes CASSIPGTGAGNTIYF.

Here the CDR3 DNA reads TGTGCCAGCTTCCGGGACCCCGTAAACACTGAAGCTTTCTTT. Amino acids: CASFRDPVNTEAFF. This chain joins TRBV7-3 and TRBJ1-1, with D perhaps TRBD1 (5 bases). The germline V and J ends were trimmed by 8 bases and 2 bases, with 15 bases remaining between them. CDR3 length equals 14 residues. The germline V gene encodes CDR1 SGHTA and CDR2 FQGTGA.